Given below is one T cell receptor (beta chain) in context. No antigen is known for it. This sample stems from a study of response to subunit inactivated influenza vaccine. Findings and limits, study-wide: With each seasonal influenza vaccination, the authors suggested, few new T cells are recruited.

This CDR3 contains 17 residues. V lost 0 bases and J lost 1, with 10 bases in between. Germline V gene lookup returns CDR1 LGHNA and CDR2 YSLEER. TCRdb reanalysed the RT-PCR reads using MiXCR and keeps one entry per CDR3 protein. The table has 150,000 to 200,000 distinct CDR3 sequences, about a tenth seen once. Source: non-naive T cells sorted from PBMCs, taken around seven weeks after vaccination. J is TRBJ2-6 and V is TRBV4-3; D is undetermined. The TCR sequence derives from a man aged 45-60 years who received an inactivated influenza vaccine. The CDR3 loop is CASSQEVGFSGANVLTF. The CDR3, as DNA: TGCGCCAGCAGCCAAGAGGTAGGGTTTTCTGGGGCCAACGTCCTGACTTTC.